This passage covers 16 T cell receptor beta chains from one sample sequenced in a study of T cell changes during pregnancy in multiple sclerosis. Some clones are missing from TCRdb's copy, which holds only in-frame ones; the method was immunoSEQ multiplex PCR. The profile shows 35,000 to 50,000 clones, about nine tenths of them singletons. This sample comprised CD4+ T cells from peripheral blood mononuclear cells, obtained after pregnancy. These receptors were taken from a female donor with multiple sclerosis, enrolled in a pregnancy study.

The chain has TRBV27 and TRBJ1-1, with 8 bases lining up with TRBD1. In germline, CDR1 is MNHEY, CDR2 SMNVEV (reference sequence). The CDR3 has 14 residues. Trimming cost V 2 bases and J 6 bases; bases outside gene matches: 5. Here the CDR3 DNA reads TGTGCCAGCAGTTTAGACAGGGGATACGCTGAAGCTTTCTTT. Its translation: CASSLDRGYAEAFF.

This chain's CDR3 is CASSASPQLAGVRTGELFF. In DNA, the CDR3 is TGTGCCAGCAGCGCTTCCCCCCAACTAGCGGGAGTACGCACCGGGGAGCTGTTTTTT. This sequence joins TRBV9 and TRBJ2-2, with 11 bases that match TRBD2. Trimming took 3 bases from V and 4 from J; bases not matched to a gene: 14. There are 19 residues in the CDR3. Germline-derived CDR1 and CDR2 are SGDLS and YYNGEE.

The chain joins TRBV19 to TRBJ2-1, with 13 bases matching TRBD2. Looked up from germline, CDR1 is LNHDA and CDR2 is SQIVND (reference sequence). CDR3 length: 15 amino acids. V dropped 4 bases and J dropped 7; count of bases not matched to a gene: 4. CDR3 amino acids: CASSKGLAGVNEQFF. The CDR3, as DNA: TGTGCCAGTAGTAAAGGACTAGCGGGAGTGAATGAGCAGTTCTTC.

This chain links TRBV13 with TRBJ1-2; D gene ambiguous. V was trimmed by 6 bases and J by 8 bases, leaving 16 bases between them. This CDR3 is built from 13 residues. From germline, CDR1 is PRHDT and CDR2 FYEKMQ (reference sequence). The CDR3: CASSSRGFGGYTF. The CDR3 coding sequence is TGTGCCAGCAGTTCTAGAGGGTTTGGAGGCTACACCTTC. The full variable domain, its missing parts supplied by reference TRBV13 and TRBJ1-2, is AAGVIQSPRHLIKEKRETATLKCYPIPRHDTVYWYQQGPGQDPQFLISFYEKMQSDKGSIPDRFSAQQFSDYHSELNMSSLELGDSALYFCASSSRGFGGYTFGSGTRLTVV.

The chain combines TRBV7-2 with TRBJ2-5; 11 nucleotides match TRBD2. The CDR3 contains 15 residues. Germline trimming cut 5 bases from V and 0 bases from J; bases unmatched to any gene: 2. Germline CDR1 reads SGHTA; CDR2 reads FQGNSA. This CDR3 is CASSRLAGYQETQYF. The CDR3 DNA is TGTGCCAGCAGCCGACTAGCGGGGTACCAAGAGACCCAGTACTTC.

The gene calls are TRBV10-3 and TRBJ2-3, with D tentatively TRBD1 (7 bases). Trimming took off 4 bases at V and 6 bases at J, with 14 bases between the two ends. Germline V lookup: CDR1 ENHRY, CDR2 SYGVKD. The CDR3 has 14 amino acids. DNA of the CDR3: TGTGCCATCAGTGGGAGGGACAGCTCTGATACGCAGTATTTT. It codes for CAISGRDSSDTQYF.

In its sample, this clone was seen once. The J gene is TRBJ1-1, the V gene TRBV19; tentatively, D is TRBD1 (5 bases). The CDR3 covers 12 residues. Germline CDR1 and CDR2: LNHDA and SQIVND (reference sequence). V lost 6 bases to trimming and J lost 11 bases, with 16 bases between them. The CDR3: CASSGGSYGAFF. The CDR3 DNA reads TGTGCCAGTAGCGGGGGGTCCTATGGGGCTTTCTTT. The variable domain in full, with the rest retrieved from reference TRBV19 and TRBJ1-1, is DGGITQSPKYLFRKEGQNVTLSCEQNLNHDAMYWYRQDPGQGLRLIYYSQIVNDFQKGDIAEGYSVSREKKESFPLTVTSAQKNPTAFYLCASSGGSYGAFFGQGTRLTVV.

This clone is deemed medium-sized. The chain carries TRBV6-5 and TRBJ1-1, with D unresolved. The ends were cut back, 0 bases at V and 0 bases at J, with 8 bases in the middle. CDR3 size: 15 residues. Germline CDR1 reads MNHEY; CDR2 reads SVGAGI. The DNA for the CDR3 is TGTGCCAGCAGTTACTCCCACACACTGAACACTGAAGCTTTCTTT. Protein product: CASSYSHTLNTEAFF.

The V and J genes are TRBV4-3 and TRBJ2-6; D unclear. V was pared by 0 bases and J by 4 bases, with 7 bases between. Per germline, CDR1 LGHNA and CDR2 YSLEER. The CDR3 consists of 15 residues. The chain's CDR3 is CASSQDRTGANVLTF. The CDR3 DNA sequence: TGCGCCAGCAGCCAAGATCGTACAGGGGCCAACGTCCTGACTTTC.

The chain uses TRBV9 and TRBJ2-3, with TRBD2 matching over 7 bases. This CDR3 has 17 amino acids. CDR1 and CDR2 (germline): SGDLS, YYNGEE. The V segment lost 0 bases and the J segment 0 bases; nucleotides outside the gene matches: 7. The CDR3 bases are TGTGCCAGCAGCGTAGCTTCGGATAGCGGGAGCACAGATACGCAGTATTTT. Translating gives CASSVASDSGSTDTQYF.

This clone was seen a single time. The chain links TRBV7-9 to TRBJ2-3; D unclear. The CDR3 contains 12 residues. The germline V gene has CDR1 SEHNR and CDR2 FQNEAQ (reference sequence). V lost 4 bases, J lost 4 bases, and 6 bases lay in between. CDR3 DNA sequence: TGTGCCAGCAGCTCAGAGGCAGATACGCAGTATTTT. It specifies CASSSEADTQYF.

This chain uses TRBV7-2 with TRBJ2-3, with TRBD1 matching over 8 bases. CDR1 is SGHTA, CDR2 FQGNSA, per germline. This CDR3 spans 14 amino acids. With V trimmed by 2 bases and J by 4 bases, 2 bases remained unmatched. CDR3 in DNA: TGTGCCAGCAGCTTAAGCAGGGGGCCAGATACGCAGTATTTT. Residues: CASSLSRGPDTQYF.

The V gene is TRBV29-1, the J gene TRBJ1-4; D not resolved. The CDR3 is made up of 13 amino acids. V was shortened by 4 bases and J by 0 bases, with 6 bases between the two germline ends. CDR1 is SQVTM, CDR2 ANQGSEA, per germline. CDR3 loop: CSVVSATNEKLFF. The CDR3 region has the DNA TGCAGCGTTGTCAGTGCAACTAATGAAAAACTGTTTTTT.

The chain combines TRBV19 with TRBJ1-5; the D gene is possibly TRBD1 (6 bases). With 3 bases removed from V and 0 bases from J, the gap between germline ends came to 6 bases. Germline CDR1 LNHDA, CDR2 SQIVND (reference sequence). The CDR3 contains 14 residues. CDR3 coding DNA: TGTGCCAGTAGTATGACAGGTAGCAATCAGCCCCAGCATTTT. Translation gives CASSMTGSNQPQHF.

The rearrangement uses TRBV7-9 and TRBJ1-3, with D unclear. Per the germline V gene, CDR1 is SEHNR and CDR2 is FQNEAQ (reference sequence). V lost 2 bases to trimming and J lost 2 bases, with 10 bases between them. The length of the CDR3 is 15 residues. CDR3 in DNA: TGTGCCAGCAGCTTATTTCCCATTGCTGGAAACACCATATATTTT. Amino acid sequence: CASSLFPIAGNTIYF. Combining the CDR3 with reference TRBV7-9 and TRBJ1-3 gives the whole variable domain DTGVSQNPRHKITKRGQNVTFRCDPISEHNRLYWYRQTLGQGPEFLTYFQNEAQLEKSRLLSDRFSAERPKGSFSTLEIQRTEQGDSAMYLCASSLFPIAGNTIYFGEGSWLTVV.

The rearrangement joins TRBV2 to TRBJ2-7; 7 nucleotides line up with TRBD2. The length of the CDR3 is 15 residues. V lost 3 bases and J lost 5; bases outside the gene matches: 10. CDR1 SNHLY and CDR2 FYNNEI come from the germline V gene. CDR3 region: CASSEREDRGDEQYF. The CDR3 coding sequence is TGTGCCAGCAGTGAGAGAGAAGATCGGGGGGACGAGCAGTACTTC.